The 13 T cell receptor beta chains below come from one sample, sequenced in a study of somatic mutations in cytotoxic T cells in rheumatoid arthritis. Clones were read by immunoSEQ multiplex PCR, and TCRdb kept only the in-frame ones, dropping some. Of around 1,400 clones in the sample, over 60% were seen once. The specimen sequenced was CD8+ T cells sorted from blood. Source of these receptors: an adult with rheumatoid arthritis.

The genes are TRBV7-6 and TRBJ2-7; D gene ambiguous. V was pared by 2 bases and J by 1 base, with 12 bases between. Germline assignment: CDR1 SGHVS and CDR2 FNYEAQ. This CDR3 contains 15 residues. CDR3 DNA sequence: TGTGCCAGCAGCTTAACCCAGGCCTTTTCCTACGAGCAGTACTTC. It is translated as CASSLTQAFSYEQYF.

This clone was observed once. J is TRBJ2-5 and V is TRBV4-1; the D gene is possibly TRBD1 (6 bases). The germline V gene encodes CDR1 MGHRA and CDR2 YSYEKL. The CDR3 totals 16 residues. Trimming left V 4 bases short and J 5 bases short, with 20 bases between. CDR3 coding DNA: TGCGCCAGCAGCCGAATTACAGGGAGTGGATCGGAGACCCAGTACTTC. It is translated as CASSRITGSGSETQYF.

J is TRBJ2-1 and V is TRBV12-5; D is possibly TRBD1 (6 bases). Germline V gene data show CDR1 as LGHNT and CDR2 as FRNRAP. V lost 5 bases and J 8 bases, leaving 16 bases between the germline ends. This CDR3 region has 14 residues. The CDR3 here is CASGLEQGPDEQFF. The CDR3 DNA sequence: TGTGCTAGTGGTCTCGAACAGGGTCCGGATGAGCAGTTCTTC.

This clone appeared once. The sample holds other DNA sequences that translate to the same CDR3. The V call is TRBV19, the J call TRBJ2-1; 10 positions match TRBD2. Germline-derived CDR1 and CDR2 are LNHDA and SQIVND (reference sequence). This CDR3 region has 15 residues. V was pared by 5 bases and J by 3 bases, with 4 bases of the junction left unmatched. The CDR3 DNA reads as TGTGCCAGTAGTCGGACTAGCGGACTCTACAATGAGCAGTTCTTC. It codes for CASSRTSGLYNEQFF.

This chain joins TRBV4-2 and TRBJ2-1; 15 bases line up with TRBD2. The CDR3 length is 16 residues. Trimming removed 0 bases from V and 9 bases from J; junction bases left unmatched: 3. Germline V gene lookup returns CDR1 LGHNA and CDR2 YNFKEQ. The CDR3 DNA sequence: TGTGCCAGCAGCCAAGATTCGGGACTAGCGGGAGGTGAGCAGTTCTTC. This sequence encodes CASSQDSGLAGGEQFF.

This clone was observed a single time. This chain links TRBV29-1 with TRBJ2-1; D is possibly TRBD1 (5 bases). Trimming took 3 bases from V and 1 from J, leaving 13 bases between them. The CDR3 extends over 15 amino acids. Germline loops: CDR1 SQVTM, CDR2 ANQGSEA. As DNA, the CDR3 is TGCAGCGTTGATGGACACCCTAAATCCTACAATGAGCAGTTCTTC. Encoded protein: CSVDGHPKSYNEQFF.

The chain combines TRBV19 with TRBJ2-7; no clear D. This CDR3 comprises 14 residues. The germline V and J ends were trimmed by 3 bases and 6 bases, with 15 bases remaining between them. Germline assignment: CDR1 LNHDA and CDR2 SQIVND (reference sequence). The CDR3: CASSIWDDTGEQYF. CDR3 nucleotides: TGTGCCAGTAGTATCTGGGATGACACCGGCGAGCAGTACTTC.

This sequence joins TRBV12-5 and TRBJ2-3, with D possibly being TRBD2 (5 bases). Between the trimmed V and J ends, which lost 8 bases and 0 bases, there was a span of 15 bases. This CDR3 contains 15 residues. Germline loops: CDR1 LGHNT, CDR2 FRNRAP. CDR3 sequence: CASSQWVASTDTQYF. The DNA for the CDR3 is TGTGCTAGTTCCCAGTGGGTAGCGAGCACAGATACGCAGTATTTT.

The chain combines TRBV6-6 with TRBJ2-3; no firm D call. CDR3 length equals 13 residues. Trimming removed 6 bases at V and 0 bases at J, with 7 bases between. Germline CDR1 MNHNY, CDR2 SVGAGI (reference sequence). CDR3 DNA sequence: TGTGCCAGCAGCCTAGACAGCACAGATACGCAGTATTTT. This encodes CASSLDSTDTQYF.

This chain links TRBV10-3 with TRBJ2-3, with D possibly being TRBD1 (6 bases). The CDR3 sequence is 16 residues long. Germline V gene data show CDR1 as ENHRY and CDR2 as SYGVKD. V dropped 6 bases and J dropped 0 bases, with 16 bases sitting between them. The CDR3 loop is CAIRTLQGNSTDTQYF. The CDR3 nucleotides read TGTGCCATCAGGACTCTCCAGGGGAATAGCACAGATACGCAGTATTTT.

The rearrangement uses TRBV9 and TRBJ2-2; 7 nucleotides match TRBD1. The trim removed 4 bases at V and 2 bases at J, leaving 8 bases unmatched. This CDR3 is built from 16 residues. Germline-derived CDR1 and CDR2 are SGDLS and YYNGEE. The CDR3 here is CASSSPRDRNTGELFF. The CDR3 region has the DNA TGTGCCAGCAGCTCCCCCCGGGACAGAAACACCGGGGAGCTGTTTTTT.

V usage is TRBV11-3 and J usage is TRBJ2-1; tentative D call: TRBD1 (5 bases). This CDR3 region has 13 residues. V was shortened by 5 bases and J by 6 bases, with 11 bases between the two germline ends. In germline, CDR1 is SGHNT, CDR2 YENEEA. As DNA, the CDR3 is TGTGCCAGCAGCGGACCAGGGTTCAATGAGCAGTTCTTC. Amino acids: CASSGPGFNEQFF.

The rearrangement joins TRBV27 to TRBJ2-5; TRBD1 aligns across 7 bases. The V segment lost 4 bases and the J segment 5 bases; nucleotides outside the gene matches: 10. CDR1 and CDR2 (germline): MNHEY, SMNVEV (reference sequence). This CDR3 is 15 amino acids long. CDR3 DNA: TGTGCCAGCAGTTCCTCGGCGACAGGGTGGGAGACCCAGTACTTC. Its translation is CASSSSATGWETQYF.